Listed below are T cell receptor beta chains from one sample, sequenced in a study of T cell changes during pregnancy in multiple sclerosis. Only in-frame clones appear in the TCRdb table, and some are missing; sequencing was by immunoSEQ multiplex PCR. Here the sample spans 55,000 to 70,000 clones, 90% to 95% being singletons. The sequences come from peripheral blood, collected after pregnancy. These receptors were obtained from a female donor with multiple sclerosis, enrolled in a pregnancy study. The CDR3 runs from the conserved cysteine through the conserved F or W. Fields, in order: D gene, V gene, clone size, J gene, CDR3 DNA, CDR3 protein. D genes are given only for firm matches. A row's size may be missing; if present it is once, few, many or a size class.

d_call: -
v_call: TRBV15
clone_size: -
j_call: TRBJ2-2
cdr3_nt: TGTGCCACCAGCAGAGAAAATGCACAGAACACCGGGGAGCTGTTTTTT
cdr3_aa: CATSRENAQNTGELFF

d_call: TRBD2
v_call: TRBV7-2
clone_size: -
j_call: TRBJ2-2
cdr3_nt: TGTGCCAGCAGCATGACTAGCGGGAGGGCGGGCGGGGAGCTGTTTTTT
cdr3_aa: CASSMTSGRAGGELFF

d_call: TRBD1
v_call: TRBV4-1
clone_size: -
j_call: TRBJ2-7
cdr3_nt: TGCGCCAGCAGCCAGCGGACAGGGAACTACGAGCAGTACTTC
cdr3_aa: CASSQRTGNYEQYF

d_call: -
v_call: TRBV18
clone_size: -
j_call: TRBJ2-3
cdr3_nt: TGTGCCAGCTCACCGTCGGTGGATACGCAGTATTTT
cdr3_aa: CASSPSVDTQYF

d_call: TRBD2
v_call: TRBV5-1
clone_size: -
j_call: TRBJ2-3
cdr3_nt: TGCGCCAGCAGCTCGGGACTAGCGGGAGGGCCGATCACAGATACGCAGTATTTT
cdr3_aa: CASSSGLAGGPITDTQYF

d_call: TRBD1
v_call: TRBV19
clone_size: -
j_call: TRBJ2-5
cdr3_nt: TGTGCCAGTAGCCGACCGGGACAGCAAGAGACCCAGTACTTC
cdr3_aa: CASSRPGQQETQYF

d_call: TRBD2
v_call: TRBV19
clone_size: -
j_call: TRBJ2-7
cdr3_nt: TGTGCCAGTAGCCCCGGGGCTAGCGGTACCTACGAGCAGTACTTC
cdr3_aa: CASSPGASGTYEQYF

d_call: -
v_call: TRBV7-2
clone_size: -
j_call: TRBJ1-1
cdr3_nt: TGTGCCAGCAGCTTAGTGCGGAACCGGAACACTGAAGCTTTCTTT
cdr3_aa: CASSLVRNRNTEAFF

d_call: TRBD1
v_call: TRBV10-3
clone_size: -
j_call: TRBJ2-3
cdr3_nt: TGTGCCATCAGCCCGACAGGGACAGCCAGCACAGATACGCAGTATTTT
cdr3_aa: CAISPTGTASTDTQYF

d_call: TRBD1
v_call: TRBV19
clone_size: -
j_call: TRBJ1-1
cdr3_nt: TGTGCCAGTAGTGGACAGGGGATTTTTTATACCACTGAAGCTTTCTTT
cdr3_aa: CASSGQGIFYTTEAFF

d_call: -
v_call: TRBV7-8
clone_size: -
j_call: TRBJ2-7
cdr3_nt: TGTGCCAGCAGGTCCACAGACGAGCAGTACTTC
cdr3_aa: CASRSTDEQYF

d_call: -
v_call: TRBV19
clone_size: -
j_call: TRBJ1-2
cdr3_nt: TGTGCCAGCATGCGTACCTCAGGGCCGGTCTATGGCTACACCTTC
cdr3_aa: CASMRTSGPVYGYTF

d_call: -
v_call: TRBV5-1
clone_size: -
j_call: TRBJ2-7
cdr3_nt: TGCGCCAGCAGCCTGAGCCCACGGGGTCGAGAAACCCTAGGGCAGTACTTC
cdr3_aa: CASSLSPRGRETLGQYF

d_call: -
v_call: TRBV7-3
clone_size: -
j_call: TRBJ2-2
cdr3_nt: TGTGCCAGCAGCCCTGGGGTGATGGGGCGCGACACCGGGGAGCTGTTTTTT
cdr3_aa: CASSPGVMGRDTGELFF

d_call: TRBD2
v_call: TRBV6-1
clone_size: -
j_call: TRBJ2-1
cdr3_nt: TGTGCCAGCAGTGTTAGCGGGAGACGTGACAATGAGCAGTTCTTC
cdr3_aa: CASSVSGRRDNEQFF

d_call: -
v_call: TRBV7-9
clone_size: -
j_call: TRBJ2-1
cdr3_nt: TGTGCCAGCAGCCCCGTCTCGGGGGTGGGTGATGAGCAGTTCTTC
cdr3_aa: CASSPVSGVGDEQFF

d_call: TRBD1
v_call: TRBV11-3
clone_size: -
j_call: TRBJ2-3
cdr3_nt: TGTGCCAGCAGCTCCCCGGGACAGGGGGCAGATACGCAGTATTTT
cdr3_aa: CASSSPGQGADTQYF

d_call: -
v_call: TRBV9
clone_size: -
j_call: TRBJ1-2
cdr3_nt: TGTGCCAGCAGCGTAGATTCGCCAGGATTCTATGGCTACACCTTC
cdr3_aa: CASSVDSPGFYGYTF

d_call: -
v_call: TRBV7-9
clone_size: -
j_call: TRBJ2-3
cdr3_nt: TGTGCCAGCAGGAAGGGACGGAAAACAGGGATGGGCGATACGCAGTATTTT
cdr3_aa: CASRKGRKTGMGDTQYF

d_call: -
v_call: TRBV30
clone_size: -
j_call: TRBJ2-1
cdr3_nt: TGTGCCTGGAGGGGTAGCTACTCCTACAATGAGCAGTTCTTC
cdr3_aa: CAWRGSYSYNEQFF

d_call: TRBD2
v_call: TRBV18
clone_size: -
j_call: TRBJ2-1
cdr3_nt: TGTGCCAGCTCACCTCCGGGACTAACTCTCTATGAGCAGTTCTTC
cdr3_aa: CASSPPGLTLYEQFF

d_call: TRBD2
v_call: TRBV7-9
clone_size: -
j_call: TRBJ2-3
cdr3_nt: TGTGCCAGCAGCTCCCGACTAGCGGAGACCACAGATACGCAGTATTTT
cdr3_aa: CASSSRLAETTDTQYF

d_call: TRBD2
v_call: TRBV13
clone_size: -
j_call: TRBJ2-1
cdr3_nt: TGTGCCAGCAGCTTAATGCTAGCGGGGGGGTCCTACAATGAGCAGTTCTTC
cdr3_aa: CASSLMLAGGSYNEQFF

d_call: TRBD1
v_call: TRBV6-5
clone_size: -
j_call: TRBJ1-4
cdr3_nt: TGTGCCAGCAGGAGGACAGGGGGTGAAAAACTGTTTTTT
cdr3_aa: CASRRTGGEKLFF

d_call: TRBD1
v_call: TRBV7-9
clone_size: -
j_call: TRBJ1-1
cdr3_nt: TGTGCCAGCAGCCAGGGGGCCACCGGGACAGGGAATACTGAAGCTTTCTTT
cdr3_aa: CASSQGATGTGNTEAFF

d_call: TRBD1
v_call: TRBV6-1
clone_size: -
j_call: TRBJ1-2
cdr3_nt: TGTGCCAGCAGTGAAGGACAGGGCGGCTTTTATGGCTACACCTTC
cdr3_aa: CASSEGQGGFYGYTF

d_call: TRBD2
v_call: TRBV6-6
clone_size: once
j_call: TRBJ2-2
cdr3_nt: TGTGCCAGCAGTTACTTAGCGGGAGCCCCCGGGGAGCTGTTTTTT
cdr3_aa: CASSYLAGAPGELFF

d_call: TRBD1
v_call: TRBV5-6
clone_size: -
j_call: TRBJ1-1
cdr3_nt: TGTGCCAGCAGCTTAGGACAGGGGGCTGACACTGAAGCTTTCTTT
cdr3_aa: CASSLGQGADTEAFF

d_call: -
v_call: TRBV7-9
clone_size: -
j_call: TRBJ1-4
cdr3_nt: TGTGCCAGCAGCCGTAATGAAAAACTGTTTTTT
cdr3_aa: CASSRNEKLFF

d_call: -
v_call: TRBV6-6
clone_size: -
j_call: TRBJ1-1
cdr3_nt: TGTGCCAGCAGTCTACGGGTGAACACTGAAGCTTTCTTT
cdr3_aa: CASSLRVNTEAFF

d_call: TRBD1
v_call: TRBV30
clone_size: -
j_call: TRBJ2-7
cdr3_nt: TGTGCCTGGAGCCCCGGGACAGGGGTCTACGAGCAGTACTTC
cdr3_aa: CAWSPGTGVYEQYF

d_call: TRBD1
v_call: TRBV29-1
clone_size: -
j_call: TRBJ1-2
cdr3_nt: TGCAGCGTCGAACCGACAGGGCACTATGGCTACACCTTC
cdr3_aa: CSVEPTGHYGYTF

d_call: -
v_call: TRBV13
clone_size: -
j_call: TRBJ2-1
cdr3_nt: TGTGCCAGCAGCTCTGAAACTAGTCATGAGCAGTTCTTC
cdr3_aa: CASSSETSHEQFF

d_call: TRBD1
v_call: TRBV7-9
clone_size: -
j_call: TRBJ1-2
cdr3_nt: TGTGCCAGCAGCTTTGGACAGGGCGGAATCTATGGCTACACCTTC
cdr3_aa: CASSFGQGGIYGYTF

d_call: -
v_call: TRBV29-1
clone_size: -
j_call: TRBJ2-5
cdr3_nt: TGCAGCGTTGAAGAGGTGACAGGAGAGACTGAAGAGACCCAGTACTTC
cdr3_aa: CSVEEVTGETEETQYF

d_call: TRBD2
v_call: TRBV27
clone_size: once
j_call: TRBJ2-7
cdr3_nt: TGTGCCAGCAGTTCTAACTCTCCGGGACTAGCGGGAGGGCCCCCCTACGAGCAGTACTTC
cdr3_aa: CASSSNSPGLAGGPPYEQYF

d_call: -
v_call: TRBV10-3
clone_size: once
j_call: TRBJ2-7
cdr3_nt: TGTGCCATCAGCACCGACGACAGCTACGAGCAGTACTTC
cdr3_aa: CAISTDDSYEQYF

d_call: TRBD1
v_call: TRBV6-1
clone_size: -
j_call: TRBJ1-5
cdr3_nt: TGTGCCAGCAGGGGGACAGGGTTTCAGCCCCAGCATTTT
cdr3_aa: CASRGTGFQPQHF

d_call: -
v_call: TRBV28
clone_size: -
j_call: TRBJ1-2
cdr3_nt: TGTGCCAGCAGTTCGGACGGACTGACTAACTATGGCTACACCTTC
cdr3_aa: CASSSDGLTNYGYTF

d_call: TRBD2
v_call: TRBV5-4
clone_size: -
j_call: TRBJ2-7
cdr3_nt: TGTGCCAGCAGCCTCGAAGCGGGAGGGCCGAGGGAGCAGTACTTC
cdr3_aa: CASSLEAGGPREQYF

d_call: TRBD2
v_call: TRBV11-3
clone_size: -
j_call: TRBJ2-6
cdr3_nt: TGTGCCAGCAGCTTCAGTCGTAGCGGGTTTCAGGGTGGGGCCAACGTCCTGACTTTC
cdr3_aa: CASSFSRSGFQGGANVLTF

d_call: -
v_call: TRBV19
clone_size: -
j_call: TRBJ2-1
cdr3_nt: TGTGCCAGTAGTACTTACGAGGTTGGGCAGTTCTTC
cdr3_aa: CASSTYEVGQFF

d_call: -
v_call: TRBV5-6
clone_size: -
j_call: TRBJ2-3
cdr3_nt: TGTGCCAGCAGCTTGTTCGGCGGATCTCTAGGTACGCAGTATTTT
cdr3_aa: CASSLFGGSLGTQYF

d_call: -
v_call: TRBV11-1
clone_size: -
j_call: TRBJ2-1
cdr3_nt: TGTGCCAGCAGCTTCGAGCACAATGAGCAGTTCTTC
cdr3_aa: CASSFEHNEQFF

d_call: -
v_call: TRBV4-3
clone_size: -
j_call: TRBJ1-1
cdr3_nt: TGCGCCAGCAGCCAAGCAACAGGTTCGGACACTGAAGCTTTCTTT
cdr3_aa: CASSQATGSDTEAFF

d_call: -
v_call: TRBV2
clone_size: -
j_call: TRBJ1-3
cdr3_nt: TGTGCCAGCAGTGAAACGGGTATCTCTGGAAACACCATATATTTT
cdr3_aa: CASSETGISGNTIYF

d_call: TRBD1
v_call: TRBV9
clone_size: -
j_call: TRBJ2-5
cdr3_nt: TGTGCCAGCAGCGAAGGGACAGGGAGCGGGGAGACCCAGTACTTC
cdr3_aa: CASSEGTGSGETQYF

d_call: TRBD1
v_call: TRBV29-1
clone_size: -
j_call: TRBJ2-3
cdr3_nt: TGCAGCGTTTTGACAGGGGGGGATACGCAGTATTTT
cdr3_aa: CSVLTGGDTQYF

d_call: TRBD1
v_call: TRBV5-5
clone_size: -
j_call: TRBJ2-5
cdr3_nt: TGTGCCAGCAGCCGGACAGGGGCGGCTCAAGAGACCCAGTACTTC
cdr3_aa: CASSRTGAAQETQYF

d_call: -
v_call: TRBV28
clone_size: -
j_call: TRBJ2-2
cdr3_nt: TGTGCCAGCAGTTTTTCTGTGGAGCTGTTTTTT
cdr3_aa: CASSFSVELFF

d_call: -
v_call: TRBV7-9
clone_size: -
j_call: TRBJ2-1
cdr3_nt: TGTGCCAGCAGCCCCGGACATGCGTACAATGAGCAGTTCTTC
cdr3_aa: CASSPGHAYNEQFF

d_call: TRBD1
v_call: TRBV6-5
clone_size: -
j_call: TRBJ1-4
cdr3_nt: TGTGCCAGCAGCCAGGGACAGGGGGCGGATGAAAAACTGTTTTTT
cdr3_aa: CASSQGQGADEKLFF

d_call: -
v_call: TRBV6-5
clone_size: few
j_call: TRBJ1-5
cdr3_nt: TGTGCCAGCAGTTACTTACGGGGGAATCAGCCCCAGCATTTT
cdr3_aa: CASSYLRGNQPQHF

d_call: -
v_call: TRBV9
clone_size: -
j_call: TRBJ2-7
cdr3_nt: TGTGCCAGCAGCGCAGGGTACGAGCAGTACTTC
cdr3_aa: CASSAGYEQYF

d_call: TRBD2
v_call: TRBV23-1
clone_size: -
j_call: TRBJ2-2
cdr3_nt: TGCGCCAGCAGTCAATCGTGCGGGGGGAACACCGGGGAGCTGTTTTTT
cdr3_aa: CASSQSCGGNTGELFF

d_call: -
v_call: TRBV5-1
clone_size: -
j_call: TRBJ2-7
cdr3_nt: TGCGCCAGCAGCCCCCCAGGTACCTACGAGCAGTACTTC
cdr3_aa: CASSPPGTYEQYF

d_call: -
v_call: TRBV2
clone_size: -
j_call: TRBJ2-5
cdr3_nt: TGTGCCAGCAGTGACAGGTACCAAGAGACCCAGTACTTC
cdr3_aa: CASSDRYQETQYF

d_call: -
v_call: TRBV19
clone_size: -
j_call: TRBJ1-3
cdr3_nt: TGTGCCAGTAGTGCAGGGAAATCTGGAAACACCATATATTTT
cdr3_aa: CASSAGKSGNTIYF

d_call: -
v_call: TRBV5-1
clone_size: once
j_call: TRBJ1-2
cdr3_nt: TGCGCCAGCAGCATTACGCACGGCCGGGGTGGCTACACCTTC
cdr3_aa: CASSITHGRGGYTF